This entry features one T cell receptor beta chain sequence. This entry is derived from a study of blood T cells in healthy people across ages. Whole-study context: Capture by template switching was about one barcoded beta molecule per two T cells.

Alongside a J-beta primer mix, a sample-barcoded 5' primer served in a second PCR lasting roughly 7 to 11 cycles. CDR3-containing paired-end reads numbering at least 2.5 million came from each sample. TCRdb called the 5' RACE reads again in MiXCR, with one record for every CDR3 protein. The table includes 1.5 million to 2 million distinct CDR3 sequences, 49% detected once. The CDR3 is 16 residues long. What was sequenced was blood. The sequence was obtained from a woman between 40 and 50 years old in good health. V is TRBV21-1 and J is TRBJ2-5; the table gives TRBD1 as D, unverified against the DNA. TRBV21-1 is described as a pseudogene. The CDR3 nucleotides are TGTGCCAGCAGCAAAGCGCGTAACAGGGCCGAAGAGACCCAGTACTTC. This gives the protein CASSKARNRAEETQYF.